The T cell receptor beta chain described here comes from a study of human T cells and chemical hapten exposure. Concerning this clonotype itself: Just one base apart from a much larger clone, this may be a read error.

Extraction of total RNA was performed on unfractionated whole blood. MiXCR was run by TCRdb on the 5' RACE reads, yielding one entry per CDR3 protein. Among approximately 150,000 distinct CDR3 sequences listed, 3.5% to 5% were seen once. This CDR3 region has 12 residues. In germline, CDR1 is GTSNPN, CDR2 SVGIG (reference sequence). V lost 3 bases to trimming and J lost 12 bases; unmatched junction nucleotides: 8. The V and J genes are TRBV30 and TRBJ2-3, with 8 nucleotides matching TRBD2. The clonotype was recovered from a female donor in good health. This CDR3 reads CAWSPRGGLQYF. The CDR3 coding sequence is TGTGCCTGGAGCCCTCGGGGGGGGCTACAGTATTTT.